The 9 T cell receptor beta chains listed next were all sequenced from one sample in a study of blood T cell repertoires in COVID-19. Data came from immunoSEQ multiplex PCR; TCRdb stores just in-frame clones and leaves some out. Among roughly 180,000 clones listed, 85% were seen once. Sequences were obtained from peripheral blood. These receptors all stem from a woman between 50 and 59 years old with COVID-19, enrolled during active disease.

This chain links TRBV2 with TRBJ2-2, with D tentatively TRBD1 (5 bases). V was trimmed by 4 bases and J by 4 bases, leaving 13 bases between them. The germline gives CDR1 SNHLY, CDR2 FYNNEI. This CDR3 comprises 15 residues. CDR3 protein: CASSVWGSGTGELFF. The CDR3 coding sequence is TGTGCCAGCAGTGTCTGGGGCTCCGGCACCGGGGAGCTGTTTTTT.

The V call is TRBV4-1, the J call TRBJ1-3; D perhaps matches TRBD1 (5 bases). V shed 2 bases and J shed 0 bases, with 8 bases lying between them. The V gene's germline CDR1 is MGHRA and CDR2 YSYEKL. This CDR3 is built from 15 residues. In nucleotides, the CDR3 is TGCGCCAGCAGCCAATGGGGCAGCTCTGGAAACACCATATATTTT. It encodes CASSQWGSSGNTIYF.

DNA for the CDR3: TGTGCCAGCAGCGCAGTCAGGGGGGCGGCAGAGACCCAGTACTTC. Protein sequence: CASSAVRGAAETQYF. J is TRBJ2-5 and V is TRBV7-6, with TRBD1 as a possible D gene (7 bases). The V end was cut by 5 bases, the J end by 4 bases, with 17 bases between. The CDR3 contains 15 residues. CDR1 is SGHVS, CDR2 FNYEAQ, per germline.

The chain carries TRBV7-3 and TRBJ2-7, with unresolved D. Germline CDR1 and CDR2: SGHTA and FQGTGA. Trimming removed 4 bases at V and 3 bases at J, with 25 bases between. The CDR3 is 18 residues long. CDR3 DNA sequence: TGTGCCAGCAGCTACATAGCCCCCGTGGCTTTGCACTACTACGAGCAGTACTTC. Translating gives CASSYIAPVALHYYEQYF.

The chain has TRBV29-1 and TRBJ2-1, with a possible D match to TRBD1 (5 bases). Germline CDR1 reads SQVTM; CDR2 reads ANQGSEA. The CDR3 covers 11 residues. Deletions cut 2 bases from V and 8 bases from J, with 7 bases between. The CDR3 nucleotides read TGCAGCGTTGAACCCAGGGATGAGCAGTTCTTC. As protein: CSVEPRDEQFF.

V gene TRBV30 combines with J gene TRBJ1-1; D possibly corresponds to TRBD1 (6 bases). CDR1 is GTSNPN and CDR2 is SVGIG in the germline V gene (reference sequence). V lost 1 base to trimming and J lost 3 bases, with 15 bases between them. The CDR3 extends over 15 amino acids. The CDR3 is CAWSDGLGAYTEAFF. CDR3 sequence (DNA): TGTGCCTGGAGTGATGGTCTGGGGGCCTACACTGAAGCTTTCTTT.

This chain joins TRBV7-2 and TRBJ2-7; D possibly corresponds to TRBD2 (6 bases). Trimming removed 2 bases at V and 6 bases at J, with 14 bases between. Germline V lookup: CDR1 SGHTA, CDR2 FQGNSA. This CDR3 contains 14 residues. Here the CDR3 reads CASSLLGGAAEQYF. The CDR3 nucleotides are TGTGCCAGCAGCTTACTTGGCGGGGCCGCCGAGCAGTACTTC.

In regard to this clone: At one of its ends the junction is not consistent with the germline gene, which may arise from a read error. The CDR3 coding sequence is TGTGCCAGCAGTTACTGGGGGGAGGACTTCTTC. Protein: CASSYWGEDFF. V usage is TRBV6-5 and J usage is TRBJ2-7; tentatively, D is TRBD2 (6 bases). Germline V gene lookup returns CDR1 MNHEY and CDR2 SVGAGI. The CDR3 has 11 amino acids.

The chain uses TRBV7-3 and TRBJ2-2; 7 bases agree with TRBD1. Germline assignment: CDR1 SGHTA and CDR2 FQGTGA. CDR3 length equals 15 residues. V shed 5 bases and J 0 bases; nucleotides not matched to a gene: 3. The CDR3: CASSPGTANTGELFF. Here the CDR3 DNA reads TGTGCCAGCAGCCCCGGGACAGCGAACACCGGGGAGCTGTTTTTT. Filled out from reference TRBV7-3 and TRBJ2-2, the complete variable domain reads GAGVSQTPSNKVTEKGKYVELRCDPISGHTALYWYRQSLGQGPEFLIYFQGTGAADDSGLPNDRFFAVRPEGSVSTLKIQRTERGDSAVYLCASSPGTANTGELFFGEGSRLTVL.